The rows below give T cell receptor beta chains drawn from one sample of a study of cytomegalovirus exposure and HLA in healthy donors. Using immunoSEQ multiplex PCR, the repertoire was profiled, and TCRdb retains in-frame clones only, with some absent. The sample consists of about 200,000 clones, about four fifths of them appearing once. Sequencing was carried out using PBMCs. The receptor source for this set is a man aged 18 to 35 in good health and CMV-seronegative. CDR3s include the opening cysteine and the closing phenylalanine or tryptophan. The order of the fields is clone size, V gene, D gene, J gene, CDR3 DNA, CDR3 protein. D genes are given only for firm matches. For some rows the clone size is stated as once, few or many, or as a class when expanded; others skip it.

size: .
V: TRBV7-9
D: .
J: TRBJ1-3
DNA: TGTGCCAGCAACACAAACACCATATATTTT
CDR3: CASNTNTIYF

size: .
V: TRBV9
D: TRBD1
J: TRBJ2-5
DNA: TGTGCCAGCAGCGTAGAGGACAGGGGTTTGACCCAGTACTTC
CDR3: CASSVEDRGLTQYF

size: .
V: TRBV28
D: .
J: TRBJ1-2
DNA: TGTGCCAGCAGGATCCAGAACTATGGCTACACCTTC
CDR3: CASRIQNYGYTF

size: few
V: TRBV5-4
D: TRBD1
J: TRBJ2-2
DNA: TGTGCCAGCAGCTCAGGACAGGGGGCGGTCGGGGAGCTGTTTTTT
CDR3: CASSSGQGAVGELFF

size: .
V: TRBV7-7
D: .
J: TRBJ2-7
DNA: TGTGCTAGCAGCCCCCAACAGGGCGTATGGGTGCAGTACTTC
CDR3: CASSPQQGVWVQYF

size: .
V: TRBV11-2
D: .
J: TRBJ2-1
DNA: TGTGCCAGCAGCCCCCCCCCAGCGGACTCCTACAATGAGCAGTTCTTC
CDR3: CASSPPPADSYNEQFF

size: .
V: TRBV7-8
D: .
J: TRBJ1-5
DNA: TGTGCCAGCAGCCCCGGGGGGGACAATCAGCCCCAGCATTTT
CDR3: CASSPGGDNQPQHF

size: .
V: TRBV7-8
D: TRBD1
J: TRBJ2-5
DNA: TGTGCCAGCAGCTTCCCAGGGGGCTTAACCCGGCGGGAGACCCAGTACTTC
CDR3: CASSFPGGLTRRETQYF

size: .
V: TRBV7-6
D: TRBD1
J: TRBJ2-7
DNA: TGTGCCAGCAGCCCGCGACAGGGGAGCTCCTACGAGCAGTACTTC
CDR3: CASSPRQGSSYEQYF

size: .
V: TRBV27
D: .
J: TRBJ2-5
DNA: TGTGCCAGCAGGGGGCCTGGGACACCGTACCAAGAGACCCAGTACTTC
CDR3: CASRGPGTPYQETQYF

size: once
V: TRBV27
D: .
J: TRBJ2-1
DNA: TGTGCCAGCAGTTTATCAAGGCGGGAAGCCTACAATGAGCAGTTCTTC
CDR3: CASSLSRREAYNEQFF

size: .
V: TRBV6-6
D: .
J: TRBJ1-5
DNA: TGTGCCAGCAGTTTCCGACAGGGCAATCAGCCCCAGCATTTT
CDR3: CASSFRQGNQPQHF

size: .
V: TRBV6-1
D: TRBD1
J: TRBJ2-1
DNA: TGTGCCAGCAGTCGGGACAGCTCCTACAATGAGCAGTTCTTC
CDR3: CASSRDSSYNEQFF

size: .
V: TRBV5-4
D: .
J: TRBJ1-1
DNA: TGTGCCAGCAGCTTGGGCGGCGGTGACACTGAAGCTTTCTTT
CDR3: CASSLGGGDTEAFF

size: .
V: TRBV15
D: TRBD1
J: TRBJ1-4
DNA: TGTGCCACCAGCAGAGACAGGGGGAATGAAAAACTGTTTTTT
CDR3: CATSRDRGNEKLFF

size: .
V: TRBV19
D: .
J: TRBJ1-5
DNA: TGTGCCAGTAGTCCGGGACTTCGGAATCAGCCCCAGCATTTT
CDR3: CASSPGLRNQPQHF

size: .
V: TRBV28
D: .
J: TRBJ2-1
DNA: TGTGCCAGCAGTTTAAGGGGAAACAATGAGCAGTTCTTC
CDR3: CASSLRGNNEQFF

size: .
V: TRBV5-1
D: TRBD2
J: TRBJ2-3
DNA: TGCGCCAGCAGCCCTGTAGCGGGGGAGGATACGCAGTATTTT
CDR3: CASSPVAGEDTQYF

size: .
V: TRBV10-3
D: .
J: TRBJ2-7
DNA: TGTGCCATCAGTGCCGTGGCAGGGGCCGAGCAGTACTTC
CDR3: CAISAVAGAEQYF

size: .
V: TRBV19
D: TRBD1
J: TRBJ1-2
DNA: TGTGCCAGTAGTGTCGGACAGGCCGGCCGGGGTGGCTACACCTTC
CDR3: CASSVGQAGRGGYTF

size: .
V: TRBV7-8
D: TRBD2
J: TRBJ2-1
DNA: TGTGCCAGCAGCCCCCGGGGGGTTGACAATGAGCAGTTCTTC
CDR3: CASSPRGVDNEQFF

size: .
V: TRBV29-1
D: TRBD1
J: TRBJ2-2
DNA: TGCAGCGTTGAAACAGGGGAAACCGCGAACACCGGGGAGCTGTTTTTT
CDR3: CSVETGETANTGELFF

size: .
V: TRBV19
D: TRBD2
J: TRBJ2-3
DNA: TGTGCCAGTAGTAGACTAGCGGGGGGGGTGGTCGATACGCAGTATTTT
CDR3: CASSRLAGGVVDTQYF

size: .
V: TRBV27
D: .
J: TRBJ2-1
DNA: TGTGCCAGCAGTTCAACTAGCCCATCCTACAATGAGCAGTTCTTC
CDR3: CASSSTSPSYNEQFF

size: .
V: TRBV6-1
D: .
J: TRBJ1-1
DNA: TGTGCCAGCAGTGAACAGGCAGGGACAACTGAAGCTTTCTTT
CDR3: CASSEQAGTTEAFF

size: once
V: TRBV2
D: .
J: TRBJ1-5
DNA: TGTGCCAGCAGTGTGGGGGGAAACAATCAGCCCCAGCATTTT
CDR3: CASSVGGNNQPQHF

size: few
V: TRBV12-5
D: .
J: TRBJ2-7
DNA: TGTGCTAGTGGGAAAAACTACTACGAGCAGTACTTC
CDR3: CASGKNYYEQYF

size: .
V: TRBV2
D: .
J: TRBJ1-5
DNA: TGTGCCAGCAACGAGCAGGGGAACAATCAGCCCCAGCATTTT
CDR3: CASNEQGNNQPQHF

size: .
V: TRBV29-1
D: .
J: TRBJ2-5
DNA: TGCAGCGGGGGGCGGAAAGAGACCCAGTACTTC
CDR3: CSGGRKETQYF

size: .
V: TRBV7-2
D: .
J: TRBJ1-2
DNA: TGTGCCAGCAGCTTAAACGAGGGAAGGGGCTACACCTTC
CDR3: CASSLNEGRGYTF

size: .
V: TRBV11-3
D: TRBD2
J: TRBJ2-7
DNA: TGTGCCAGCAGCGGAGCAGGGACGGGGGGTAGCGAGCAGTACTTC
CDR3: CASSGAGTGGSEQYF

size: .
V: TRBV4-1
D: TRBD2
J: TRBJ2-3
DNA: TGCGCCAGCAGCCACCCCCCCGGGACTAGCGAAACAGATACGCAGTATTTT
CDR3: CASSHPPGTSETDTQYF

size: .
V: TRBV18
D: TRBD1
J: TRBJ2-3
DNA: TGTGCCAGCTCACTAGGACAGGGGGATACGCAGTATTTT
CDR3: CASSLGQGDTQYF

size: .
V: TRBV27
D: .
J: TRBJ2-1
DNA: TGTGCCAGCAGTTTATCTGGTAGCTGGAGCTCCTACAATGAGCAGTTCTTC
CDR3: CASSLSGSWSSYNEQFF

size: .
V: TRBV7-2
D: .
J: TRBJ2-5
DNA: TGTGCCAGCAGCTTAATGTCACTCCAAGAGACCCAGTACTTC
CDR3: CASSLMSLQETQYF

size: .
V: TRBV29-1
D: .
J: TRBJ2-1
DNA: TGCAGCGTCCCATTCAACAATGAGCAGTTCTTC
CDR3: CSVPFNNEQFF

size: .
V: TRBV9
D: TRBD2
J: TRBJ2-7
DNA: TGTGCCAGCAGCGACACTCCGGGACTAGCGAGTGAGCAGTACTTC
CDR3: CASSDTPGLASEQYF

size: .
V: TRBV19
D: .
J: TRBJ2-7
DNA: TGTGCCAGTAGTATTGGGGCTAGCTACGAGCAGTACTTC
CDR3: CASSIGASYEQYF

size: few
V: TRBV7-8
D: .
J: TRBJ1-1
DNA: TGTGCCAGCAGCTCCGGTTCTGTAGCTCGAGCTTTCTTT
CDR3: CASSSGSVARAFF

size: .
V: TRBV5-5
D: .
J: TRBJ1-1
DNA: TGTGCCAGCAGCCGACCAAACCAGGCTGAAGCTTTCTTT
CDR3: CASSRPNQAEAFF

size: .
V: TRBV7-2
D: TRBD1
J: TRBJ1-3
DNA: TGTGCCAGCACACAGGTCAACAGGGGAGGCAACACCATATATTTT
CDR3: CASTQVNRGGNTIYF

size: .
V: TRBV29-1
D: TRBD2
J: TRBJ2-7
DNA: TGCAGCGTGGCCTTTCGGGGGGAGTTGGGGGAGCAGTACTTC
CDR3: CSVAFRGELGEQYF

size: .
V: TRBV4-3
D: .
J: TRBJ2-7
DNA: TGCGCCAGCAGCCAAGAGCGGGCGGGGGCCACCTCCTACGAGCAGTACTTC
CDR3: CASSQERAGATSYEQYF

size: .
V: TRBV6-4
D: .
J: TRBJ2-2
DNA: TGTGCCAGCAGTGCCAGGGTCACCGGGGAGCTGTTTTTT
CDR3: CASSARVTGELFF

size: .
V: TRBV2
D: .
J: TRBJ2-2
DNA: TGTGCCAGTAGAACAGGGATTACCACCGGGGAGCTGTTTTTT
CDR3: CASRTGITTGELFF

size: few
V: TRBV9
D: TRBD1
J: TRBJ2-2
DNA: TGTGCCAGCAGCGTTCCCACAGGGGGGCGGAACACCGGGGAGCTGTTTTTT
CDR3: CASSVPTGGRNTGELFF

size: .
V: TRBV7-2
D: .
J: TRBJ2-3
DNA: TGTGCCAGCAGCTTCAGGGTTGGGGATACGCAGTATTTT
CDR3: CASSFRVGDTQYF

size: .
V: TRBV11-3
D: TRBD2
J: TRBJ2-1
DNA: TGTGCCAGCAGCTCGGGACTAGCGTTTATTGGTGAGCAGTTCTTC
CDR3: CASSSGLAFIGEQFF

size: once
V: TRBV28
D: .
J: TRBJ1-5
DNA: TGTGCCAGCAGTTTAGATGTAGGCAATCAGCCCCAGCATTTT
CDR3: CASSLDVGNQPQHF

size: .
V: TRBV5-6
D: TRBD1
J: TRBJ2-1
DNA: TGTGCCAGCAGCACGACAGGGACCCCCTACAATGAGCAGTTCTTC
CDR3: CASSTTGTPYNEQFF

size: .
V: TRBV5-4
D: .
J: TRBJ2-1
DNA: TGTGCCAGCAGCCCCGAAGGGGGGGTCAGGGACAATGAGCAGTTCTTC
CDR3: CASSPEGGVRDNEQFF

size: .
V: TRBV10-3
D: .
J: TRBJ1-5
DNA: TGTGCCATCAGTGAGGGCGGGGGAGCCGGCGACGGGCAGCCCCAGCATTTT
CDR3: CAISEGGGAGDGQPQHF

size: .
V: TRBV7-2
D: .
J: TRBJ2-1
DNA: TGTGCCAGCAGCTTGGGCAGGTCCAATGAGCAGTTCTTC
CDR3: CASSLGRSNEQFF

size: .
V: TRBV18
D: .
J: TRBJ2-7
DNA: TGTGCCAGCTCCCAGGAAGGGCTAGCTGTGTCCTACGAGCAGTACTTC
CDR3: CASSQEGLAVSYEQYF

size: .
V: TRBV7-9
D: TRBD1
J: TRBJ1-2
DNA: TGTGCCAGCAGCACCGGACAGGGCTCTATCAGTGGCTACACCTTC
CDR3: CASSTGQGSISGYTF

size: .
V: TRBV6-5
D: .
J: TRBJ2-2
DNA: TGTGCCAGCAGCCGTATAGCGTACACCGGGGAGCTGTTTTTT
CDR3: CASSRIAYTGELFF

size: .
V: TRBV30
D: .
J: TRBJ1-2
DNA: TGTGCCTGGAGTGTACCGCCCCAATGGAGGGGCTATGGCTACACCTTC
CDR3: CAWSVPPQWRGYGYTF

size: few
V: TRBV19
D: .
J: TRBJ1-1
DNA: TGTGCCAGTACCACAAAGAGGGGGACTGAAGCTTTCTTT
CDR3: CASTTKRGTEAFF

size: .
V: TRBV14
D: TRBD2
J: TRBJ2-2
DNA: TGTGCCAGCAGCCAACGACTAGCGGGAGAGTGGTACACCGGGGAGCTGTTTTTT
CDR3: CASSQRLAGEWYTGELFF

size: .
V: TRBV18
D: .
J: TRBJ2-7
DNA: TGTGCCAGCTCCCCGGGGTCCTACGAGCAGTACTTC
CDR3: CASSPGSYEQYF